This TCR beta chain was recovered during a study of T cells after yellow fever vaccination. Study-wide results and caveats: Primary-vaccination clones mostly resurfaced post-booster (around 95% CD4, approximately 87% CD8). Contamination by abundant bulk-population clonotypes could be present in FACS-sorted repertoires.

This clonotype was observed a handful of times. Its antigen remains unknown. TCRdb reanalysed the 5' RACE reads using MiXCR and keeps one entry per CDR3 protein. The data contain 160,000 or so distinct CDR3 sequences, about 7% of them singletons. This CDR3 region has 16 residues. Germline V CDR1 and CDR2: SGHDN, FVKESK. Trimming cost V 4 bases and J 4 bases, with 19 bases left between them. Sequenced material: CD4+ T cells sorted from PBMCs, taken 4 to 6 days after the first yellow fever vaccination. The genes are TRBV14 and TRBJ1-1, with TRBD1 as a possible D gene (5 bases). The clonotype comes from a young man who received the YFV17D yellow fever vaccine. Written as DNA, the CDR3 is TGTGCCAGCAGCCCGAGAATGGGGACGTTGAGCACTGAAGCTTTCTTT. Its translation: CASSPRMGTLSTEAFF.